Shown below are 25 T cell receptor beta chains from a single sample sequenced in a study of blood T cell repertoires in COVID-19. Clones were sequenced by immunoSEQ multiplex PCR, and TCRdb holds only the in-frame ones, with some missing. The sample lists fewer than 100,000 clones, about 80% seen once, with over 9% in the top ten. Sample: peripheral blood. The receptors stem from a woman in her 70s with acute or convalescent COVID-19.

The chain employs TRBV6-5 and TRBJ1-4; 9 bases are a match to TRBD1. This CDR3 is 14 amino acids long. V trimming: 4 bases; J trimming: 10 bases; junction bases outside the gene matches: 7. Germline V gene sequence: CDR1 MNHEY, CDR2 SVGAGI. CDR3 nucleotides: TGTGCCAGCAGTTCCGGGACAGGGTTAGGAAAACTGTTTTTT. It encodes CASSSGTGLGKLFF.

V is TRBV27 and J is TRBJ1-6; D not resolved. Trimming removed 6 bases from V and 1 base from J, with 7 bases in between. This CDR3 has 14 amino acids. Germline CDR1 is MNHEY and CDR2 is SMNVEV (reference sequence). The DNA for the CDR3 is TGTGCCAGCAGACCGGGGTCCTATAATTCACCCCTCCACTTT. Translated, it gives CASRPGSYNSPLHF.

J is TRBJ1-2 and V is TRBV20-1; the D gene is possibly TRBD1 (6 bases). The CDR3 totals 14 residues. The germline CDR1 and CDR2 sequences are DFQATT and SNEGSKA (reference sequence). The V end was cut by 3 bases, the J end by 8 bases, with 19 bases between. The CDR3 loop is CSASGGQGLVGYTF. The CDR3 DNA follows: TGCAGTGCTAGTGGGGGGCAGGGGCTAGTGGGCTACACCTTC.

This rearrangement joins TRBV5-6 to TRBJ2-7; 9 bases are a match to TRBD2. V gave up 1 base and J gave up 5 bases; unmatched junction bases: 4. This CDR3 is 14 amino acids long. Germline values: CDR1 SGHDT, CDR2 YYEEEE. The DNA for the CDR3 is TGTGCCAGCAGCTTGCCCAGCGGGAGGAACGAGCAGTACTTC. Its protein is CASSLPSGRNEQYF.

This chain joins TRBV28 and TRBJ2-5; 14 bases are a match to TRBD2. Germline loops: CDR1 MDHEN, CDR2 SYDVKM. The CDR3 length is 20 residues. V shed 5 bases, J shed 0 bases, and the junction held 14 bases outside the gene matches. Here the CDR3 reads CASSTPRLAGGHLNQETQYF. CDR3 sequence (DNA): TGTGCCAGCAGTACCCCGCGACTAGCGGGGGGGCATCTAAACCAAGAGACCCAGTACTTC.

This rearrangement joins TRBV10-3 to TRBJ2-1, with D possibly being TRBD1 (6 bases). V dropped 2 bases and J dropped 3 bases, with 17 bases sitting between them. The CDR3 length is 17 residues. From germline, CDR1 is ENHRY and CDR2 SYGVKD. The chain's CDR3 is CAISEQTGPIIYNEQFF. The CDR3 DNA reads TGTGCCATCAGTGAGCAGACAGGCCCGATAATCTACAATGAGCAGTTCTTC.

The chain recombines TRBV11-2 with TRBJ2-2, with TRBD2 matching over 10 bases. V trimming: 2 bases; J trimming: 6 bases; junction bases outside the gene matches: 3. Looked up from germline, CDR1 is SGHAT and CDR2 is FQNNGV. The CDR3 has 15 amino acids. CDR3 protein: CASSLLAGVAGELFF. The CDR3 DNA sequence: TGTGCCAGCAGCTTACTAGCGGGAGTGGCCGGGGAGCTGTTTTTT.

The chain has TRBV19 and TRBJ2-5; 8 bases are shared with TRBD1. V shed 8 bases and J 8 bases; nucleotides not matched to a gene: 10. This CDR3 contains 13 residues. Germline CDR1 LNHDA, CDR2 SQIVND (reference sequence). The CDR3, as DNA: TGTGCCAGTTCAAGACAGGGGCGAGCAACCCAGTACTTC. Protein product: CASSRQGRATQYF. Drawing the rest from reference TRBV19 and TRBJ2-5, the complete variable domain is DGGITQSPKYLFRKEGQNVTLSCEQNLNHDAMYWYRQDPGQGLRLIYYSQIVNDFQKGDIAEGYSVSREKKESFPLTVTSAQKNPTAFYLCASSRQGRATQYFGPGTRLLVL.

The chain recombines TRBV27 with TRBJ1-1; D is unclear. The V end lost 9 bases, the J end lost 8 bases, and 22 bases lay between the germline ends. From germline, CDR1 is MNHEY and CDR2 SMNVEV (reference sequence). CDR3 length: 14 residues. The CDR3 reads CASAPGARTEEAFF. In DNA, the CDR3 is TGTGCCAGTGCCCCGGGAGCCCGGACGGAGGAAGCTTTCTTT.

The rearrangement links TRBV6-6 to TRBJ1-3; D possibly corresponds to TRBD1 (6 bases). CDR3 length: 15 amino acids. Germline assignment: CDR1 MNHNY and CDR2 SVGAGI (reference sequence). Trimming removed 2 bases at V and 3 bases at J, with 11 bases between. The CDR3 is CASSYPGGGGNTIYF. The CDR3 DNA is TGTGCCAGCAGTTACCCGGGGGGCGGTGGAAACACCATATATTTT.

The chain joins TRBV21-1 to TRBJ1-5; the listed D gene, TRBD1, was not tested against the DNA. TRBV21-1 is an annotated pseudogene. CDR3 size: 14 residues. CDR3 DNA sequence: TGTGCCAGCAGCAAAGTTCAGGGTATTCAGCCCCAGCATTTT. Translated: CASSKVQGIQPQHF.

The chain uses TRBV30 and TRBJ1-1; 9 nucleotides align to TRBD1. V lost 2 bases, J lost 4 bases, and 2 bases stayed unmatched. The length of the CDR3 is 13 residues. Germline V lookup: CDR1 GTSNPN, CDR2 SVGIG (reference sequence). CDR3 amino acids: CAWSQTGGTEAFF. In DNA, the CDR3 is TGTGCCTGGAGTCAGACAGGGGGCACTGAAGCTTTCTTT. Drawing the rest from reference TRBV30 and TRBJ1-1, the complete variable domain is SQTIHQWPATLVQPVGSPLSLECTVEGTSNPNLYWYRQAAGRGLQLLFYSVGIGQISSEVPQNLSASRPQDRQFILSSKKLLLSDSGFYLCAWSQTGGTEAFFGQGTRLTVV.

The J gene is TRBJ1-1, the V gene TRBV24-1; D gene uncertain. Germline CDR1 reads KGHDR; CDR2 reads SFDVKD. This CDR3 region has 13 residues. V dropped 3 bases and J dropped 4 bases, with 8 bases sitting between them. CDR3 nucleotide sequence: TGTGCCACCAGTGATCCCCCTTCCACTGAAGCTTTCTTT. Translating it yields CATSDPPSTEAFF.

This chain joins TRBV3-1 (or the pseudogene TRBV3-2) and TRBJ2-7; 9 nucleotides match TRBD2. Germline V CDR1 and CDR2: LGHDT, YNNKEL (reference sequence). V trimming: 0 bases; J trimming: 3 bases; junction bases outside the gene matches: 3. The CDR3 totals 15 residues. CDR3 DNA sequence: TGTGCCAGCAGCCAAGACAGCGGGAGGCACTACGAGCAGTACTTC. Translating gives CASSQDSGRHYEQYF.

The chain uses TRBV4-1 and TRBJ1-4; 10 bases fit TRBD1. The CDR3 loop spans 17 amino acids. Germline CDR1 and CDR2: MGHRA and YSYEKL. J lost 5 bases, V lost 0 bases, and 6 bases had no gene match. The CDR3 DNA follows: TGCGCCAGCAGCCAAGATCCCGGGGGACAGGGGAATGAAAAACTGTTTTTT. It codes for CASSQDPGGQGNEKLFF.

The rearrangement uses TRBV7-3 and TRBJ2-7; the D gene is possibly TRBD2 (5 bases). This CDR3 is 13 amino acids long. The V and J ends lost 3 bases and 7 bases respectively, with 13 bases between them. CDR1 is SGHTA, CDR2 FQGTGA, per germline. CDR3 amino acids: CASSFGLLSEQYF. CDR3 sequence (DNA): TGTGCCAGCAGCTTCGGACTGTTATCTGAGCAGTACTTC. The whole variable domain, remainder taken from reference TRBV7-3 and TRBJ2-7, is GAGVSQTPSNKVTEKGKYVELRCDPISGHTALYWYRQSLGQGPEFLIYFQGTGAADDSGLPNDRFFAVRPEGSVSTLKIQRTERGDSAVYLCASSFGLLSEQYFGPGTRLTVT.

The rearrangement joins TRBV12-3 or TRBV12-4 to TRBJ1-1, with 8 bases matching TRBD1. V lost 6 bases, J lost 2 bases, and 2 bases stayed unmatched. This CDR3 has 13 amino acids. In nucleotides, the CDR3 is TGTGCCAGCAGAGGACAGGGAAACACTGAAGCTTTCTTT. Its translation: CASRGQGNTEAFF.

DNA of the CDR3: TGTGCCAGCAGTGAATGGCAGATCACAGATACGCAGTATTTT. The encoded protein is CASSEWQITDTQYF. V usage is TRBV2 and J usage is TRBJ2-3, with D unclear. The V end lost 2 bases, the J end lost 2 bases, and 8 bases lay between the germline ends. This CDR3 comprises 14 residues. Germline CDR1 is SNHLY and CDR2 is FYNNEI.

The gene calls are TRBV18 and TRBJ2-2; TRBD2 matches 7 bases. Germline lookup yields CDR1 KGHSH and CDR2 LQKENI. V gave up 5 bases and J gave up 0 bases; unmatched junction bases: 3. This CDR3 spans 15 amino acids. CDR3 bases: TGTGCCAGCTCAGTAGCGGGCGCGAACACCGGGGAGCTGTTTTTT. This encodes CASSVAGANTGELFF.

The chain has TRBV4-1 and TRBJ2-7; 10 bases map to TRBD2. The V gene end was trimmed by 1 base and the J gene end by 7 bases; junction bases not matched to a gene: 13. The CDR3 sequence is 17 residues long. Germline CDR1 is MGHRA and CDR2 is YSYEKL. This chain's CDR3 is CASSQGSGGPGGSEQYF. For the CDR3, the DNA is TGCGCCAGCAGCCAAGGTAGCGGGGGGCCGGGAGGGTCGGAGCAGTACTTC.

This chain links TRBV4-2 with TRBJ2-1; D may be TRBD2 (6 bases). The V and J ends lost 7 bases and 8 bases respectively, with 9 bases between them. CDR3 size: 11 residues. CDR1 LGHNA and CDR2 YNFKEQ come from the germline V gene. CDR3: CASTAGYEQFF. The CDR3 DNA sequence: TGTGCCAGCACCGCGGGGTATGAGCAGTTCTTC.

The chain couples TRBV13 to TRBJ1-2; TRBD1 aligns across 7 bases. V lost 2 bases, J lost 7 bases, and 4 bases stayed unmatched. Germline lookup yields CDR1 PRHDT and CDR2 FYEKMQ (reference sequence). This CDR3 is 13 amino acids long. Written as DNA, the CDR3 is TGTGCCAGCAGCTTAAAGACAGGGCTTGGCTACACCTTC. Its translation: CASSLKTGLGYTF.

The V and J genes are TRBV3-1 (or the pseudogene TRBV3-2) and TRBJ2-1, with 10 positions matching TRBD2. This CDR3 comprises 19 residues. Losses at the gene ends were 1 base for V and 0 bases for J; bases not matched to a gene: 9. Germline values: CDR1 LGHDT, CDR2 YNNKEL (reference sequence). CDR3 residues: CASSQVGLAGAASYNEQFF. In DNA, the CDR3 is TGTGCCAGCAGCCAAGTAGGGCTAGCGGGGGCCGCCTCCTACAATGAGCAGTTCTTC.

Only one count was recorded for this clone. The gene calls are TRBV7-2 and TRBJ1-1; no definite D call. Germline CDR1 SGHTA, CDR2 FQGNSA. The CDR3 spans 13 residues. Trimming removed 1 base from V and 1 base from J, with 4 bases in between. The CDR3 nucleotides read TGTGCCAGCAGCTTAGACAGGAACACTGAAGCTTTCTTT. As protein: CASSLDRNTEAFF.

The rearrangement links TRBV11-3 to TRBJ1-1; D not certain. The length of the CDR3 is 13 residues. Germline V gene data show CDR1 as SGHNT and CDR2 as YENEEA. The V and J ends lost 2 bases and 4 bases respectively, with 8 bases between them. The CDR3 region is CASSLLEGTEAFF. CDR3 DNA sequence: TGTGCCAGCAGCTTATTAGAGGGCACTGAAGCTTTCTTT.